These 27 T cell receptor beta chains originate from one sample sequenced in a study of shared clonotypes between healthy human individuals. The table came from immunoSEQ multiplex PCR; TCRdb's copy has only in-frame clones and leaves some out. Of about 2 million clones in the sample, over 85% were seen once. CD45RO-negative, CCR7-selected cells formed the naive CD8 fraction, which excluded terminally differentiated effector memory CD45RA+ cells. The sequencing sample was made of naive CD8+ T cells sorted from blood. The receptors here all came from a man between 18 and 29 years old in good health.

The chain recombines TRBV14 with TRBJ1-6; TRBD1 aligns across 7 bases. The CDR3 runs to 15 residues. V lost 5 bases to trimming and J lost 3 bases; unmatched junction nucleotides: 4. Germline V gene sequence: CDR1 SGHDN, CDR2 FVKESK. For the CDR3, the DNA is TGTGCCAGCAGCTCCCGGGACAGCTATAATTCACCCCTCCACTTT. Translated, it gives CASSSRDSYNSPLHF.

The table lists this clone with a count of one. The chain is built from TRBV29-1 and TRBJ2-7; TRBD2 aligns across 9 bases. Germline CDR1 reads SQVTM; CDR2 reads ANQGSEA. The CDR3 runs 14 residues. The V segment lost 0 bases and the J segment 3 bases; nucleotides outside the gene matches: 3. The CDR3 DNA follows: TGCAGCGTTGAAGAGGCGGGAGGGTACTACGAGCAGTACTTC. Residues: CSVEEAGGYYEQYF.

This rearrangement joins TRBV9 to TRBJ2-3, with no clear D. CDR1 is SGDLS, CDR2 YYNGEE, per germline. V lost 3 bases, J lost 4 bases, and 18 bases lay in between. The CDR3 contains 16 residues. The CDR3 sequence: CASSEHKTVSADTQYF. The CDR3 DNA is TGTGCCAGCAGCGAACACAAGACGGTATCGGCAGATACGCAGTATTTT.

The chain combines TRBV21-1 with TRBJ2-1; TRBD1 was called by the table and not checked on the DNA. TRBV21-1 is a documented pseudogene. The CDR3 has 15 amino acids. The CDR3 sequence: CASSPNRDTDNEQFF. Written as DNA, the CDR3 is TGTGCCAGCAGCCCCAACCGGGACACCGACAATGAGCAGTTCTTC.

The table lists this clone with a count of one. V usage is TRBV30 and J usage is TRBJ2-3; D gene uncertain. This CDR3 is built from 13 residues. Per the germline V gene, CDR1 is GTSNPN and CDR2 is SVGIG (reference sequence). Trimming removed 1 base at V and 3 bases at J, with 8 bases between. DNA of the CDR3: TGTGCCTGGAGTGATAGTTGGACAGATACGCAGTATTTT. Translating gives CAWSDSWTDTQYF.

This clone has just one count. The CDR3 region is CARSTQTGLGYGYTF. CDR3 sequence (DNA): TGTGCCAGAAGCACCCAGACAGGGCTTGGCTATGGCTACACCTTC. The V call is TRBV5-3, the J call TRBJ1-2; TRBD1 matches 7 bases. TRBV5-3 is assigned to the ORF class and has an uncertain function. V lost 4 bases, J lost 4 bases, and 10 bases stayed unmatched. The CDR3 length is 15 residues.

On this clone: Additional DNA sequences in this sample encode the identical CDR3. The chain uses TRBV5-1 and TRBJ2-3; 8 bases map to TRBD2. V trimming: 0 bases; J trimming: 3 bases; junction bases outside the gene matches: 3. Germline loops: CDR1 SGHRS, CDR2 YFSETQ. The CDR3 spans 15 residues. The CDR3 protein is CASSLEGGRTDTQYF. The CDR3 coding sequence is TGCGCCAGCAGCTTGGAAGGCGGGAGGACAGATACGCAGTATTTT.

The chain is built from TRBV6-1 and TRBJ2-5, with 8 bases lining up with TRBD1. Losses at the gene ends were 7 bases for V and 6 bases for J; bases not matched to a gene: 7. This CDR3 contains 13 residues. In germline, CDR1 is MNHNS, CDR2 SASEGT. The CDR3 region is CASNDRGGKTQYF. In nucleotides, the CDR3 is TGTGCCAGCAACGACAGGGGCGGCAAGACCCAGTACTTC.

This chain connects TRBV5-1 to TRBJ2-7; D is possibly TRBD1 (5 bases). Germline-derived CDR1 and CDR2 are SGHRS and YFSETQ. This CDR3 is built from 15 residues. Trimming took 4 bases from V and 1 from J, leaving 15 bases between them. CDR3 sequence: CASSPAHTGSYEQYF. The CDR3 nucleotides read TGCGCCAGCAGCCCGGCCCACACAGGATCCTACGAGCAGTACTTC.

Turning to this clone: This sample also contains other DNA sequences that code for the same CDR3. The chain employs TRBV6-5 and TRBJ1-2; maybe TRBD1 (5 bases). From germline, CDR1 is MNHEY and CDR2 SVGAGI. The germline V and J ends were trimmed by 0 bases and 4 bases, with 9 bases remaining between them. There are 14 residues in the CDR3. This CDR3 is CASSYSEGIYGYTF. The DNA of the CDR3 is TGTGCCAGCAGTTACTCGGAGGGGATCTATGGCTACACCTTC.

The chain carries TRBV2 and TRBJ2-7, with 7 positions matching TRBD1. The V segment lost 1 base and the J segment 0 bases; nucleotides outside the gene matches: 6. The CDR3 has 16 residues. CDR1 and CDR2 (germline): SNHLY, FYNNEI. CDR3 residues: CASSEGSRGTSYEQYF. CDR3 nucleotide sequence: TGTGCCAGCAGTGAAGGGAGCAGGGGGACCTCCTACGAGCAGTACTTC.

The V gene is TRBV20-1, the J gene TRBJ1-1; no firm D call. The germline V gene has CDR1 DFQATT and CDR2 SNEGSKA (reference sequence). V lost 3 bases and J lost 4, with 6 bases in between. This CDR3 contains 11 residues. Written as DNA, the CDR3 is TGCAGTGCTAGGCGGATCACTGAAGCTTTCTTT. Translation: CSARRITEAFF.

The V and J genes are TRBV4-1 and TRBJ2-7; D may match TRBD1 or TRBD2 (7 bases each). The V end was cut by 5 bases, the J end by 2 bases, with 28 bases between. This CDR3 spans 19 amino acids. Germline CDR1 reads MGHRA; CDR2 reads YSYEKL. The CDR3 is CASSSGGGGETPIPYEQYF. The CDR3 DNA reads TGCGCCAGCAGCTCCGGGGGAGGGGGCGAGACTCCTATTCCCTACGAGCAGTACTTC.

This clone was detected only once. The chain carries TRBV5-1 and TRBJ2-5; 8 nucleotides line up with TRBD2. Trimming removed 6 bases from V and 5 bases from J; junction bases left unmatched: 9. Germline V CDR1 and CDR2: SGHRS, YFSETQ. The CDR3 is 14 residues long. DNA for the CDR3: TGCGCCAGCATGGTGACGGGAGGGCTGGAGACCCAGTACTTC. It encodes CASMVTGGLETQYF.

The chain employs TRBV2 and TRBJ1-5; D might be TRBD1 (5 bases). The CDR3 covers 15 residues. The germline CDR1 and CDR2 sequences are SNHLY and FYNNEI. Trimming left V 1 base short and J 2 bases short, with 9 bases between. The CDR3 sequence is CASSEGLGGNQPQHF. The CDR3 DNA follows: TGTGCCAGCAGTGAAGGCCTAGGGGGCAATCAGCCCCAGCATTTT. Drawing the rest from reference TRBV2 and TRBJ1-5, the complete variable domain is EPEVTQTPSHQVTQMGQEVILRCVPISNHLYFYWYRQILGQKVEFLVSFYNNEISEKSEIFDDQFSVERPDGSNFTLKIRSTKLEDSAMYFCASSEGLGGNQPQHFGDGTRLSIL.

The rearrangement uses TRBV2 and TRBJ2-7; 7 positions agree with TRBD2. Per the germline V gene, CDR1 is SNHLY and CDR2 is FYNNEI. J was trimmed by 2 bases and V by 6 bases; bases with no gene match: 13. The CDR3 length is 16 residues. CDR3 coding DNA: TGTGCCAGCAGATTCGGCCCTAGCGGAGACACCTACGAGCAGTACTTC. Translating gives CASRFGPSGDTYEQYF.

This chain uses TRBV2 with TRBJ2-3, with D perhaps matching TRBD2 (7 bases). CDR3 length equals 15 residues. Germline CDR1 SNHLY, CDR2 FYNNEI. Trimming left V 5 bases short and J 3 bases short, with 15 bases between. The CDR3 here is CASSWGGLGTDTQYF. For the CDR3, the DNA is TGTGCCAGCAGTTGGGGGGGCCTCGGGACAGATACGCAGTATTTT.

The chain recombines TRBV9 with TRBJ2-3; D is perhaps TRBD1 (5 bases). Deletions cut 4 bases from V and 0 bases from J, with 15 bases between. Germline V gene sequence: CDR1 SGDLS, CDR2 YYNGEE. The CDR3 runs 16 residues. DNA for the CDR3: TGTGCCAGCAGCCCTTCAGGGTATACTAGCACAGATACGCAGTATTTT. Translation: CASSPSGYTSTDTQYF.

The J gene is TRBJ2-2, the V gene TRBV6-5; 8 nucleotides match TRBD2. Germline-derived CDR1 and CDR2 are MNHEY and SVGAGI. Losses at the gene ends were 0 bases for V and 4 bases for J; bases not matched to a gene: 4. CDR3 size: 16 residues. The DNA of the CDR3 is TGTGCCAGCAGTTACTCAGCGGGAGTCGCCACCGGGGAGCTGTTTTTT. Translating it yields CASSYSAGVATGELFF.

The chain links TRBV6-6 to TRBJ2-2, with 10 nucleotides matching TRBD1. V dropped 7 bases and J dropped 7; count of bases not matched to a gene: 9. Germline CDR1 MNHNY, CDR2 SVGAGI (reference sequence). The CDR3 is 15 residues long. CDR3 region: CASTDRGPNGGELFF. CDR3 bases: TGTGCCAGCACCGACAGGGGGCCCAACGGCGGGGAGCTGTTTTTT.

This CDR3 is CASSPTRGRESNQPQHF. CDR3 nucleotide sequence: TGTGCCAGCTCACCAACCCGGGGCAGGGAAAGTAATCAGCCCCAGCATTTT. This sequence joins TRBV18 and TRBJ1-5; weak D call: TRBD1 (5 bases). V was pared by 2 bases and J by 4 bases, with 18 bases between. Germline lookup yields CDR1 KGHSH and CDR2 LQKENI. The CDR3 is 17 residues long.

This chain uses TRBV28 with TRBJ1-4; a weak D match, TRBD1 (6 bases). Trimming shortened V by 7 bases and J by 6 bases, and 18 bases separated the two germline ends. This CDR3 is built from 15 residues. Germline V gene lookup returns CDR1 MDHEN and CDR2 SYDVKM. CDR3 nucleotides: TGTGCCAGCATCCCGGACAGCGAATATGATGAAAAACTGTTTTTT. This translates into CASIPDSEYDEKLFF.

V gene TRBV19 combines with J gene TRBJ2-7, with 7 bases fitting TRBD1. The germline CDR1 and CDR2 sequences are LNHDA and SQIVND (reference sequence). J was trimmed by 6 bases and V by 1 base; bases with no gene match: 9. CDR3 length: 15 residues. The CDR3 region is CASSIAGTASGEQYF. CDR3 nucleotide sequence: TGTGCCAGTAGTATAGCCGGGACAGCGTCTGGCGAGCAGTACTTC.

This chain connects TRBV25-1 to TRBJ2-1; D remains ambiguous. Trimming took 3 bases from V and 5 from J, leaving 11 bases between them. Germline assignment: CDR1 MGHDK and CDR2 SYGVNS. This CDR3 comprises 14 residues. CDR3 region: CASSDWGPNNEQFF. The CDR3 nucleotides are TGTGCCAGCAGTGATTGGGGTCCGAACAATGAGCAGTTCTTC.

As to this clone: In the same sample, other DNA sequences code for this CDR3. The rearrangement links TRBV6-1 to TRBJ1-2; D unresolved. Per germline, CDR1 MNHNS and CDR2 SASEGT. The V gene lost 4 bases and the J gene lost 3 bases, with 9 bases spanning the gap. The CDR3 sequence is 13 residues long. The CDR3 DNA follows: TGTGCCAGCAGTGGAACCAGTTACTATGGCTACACCTTC. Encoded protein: CASSGTSYYGYTF.

The CDR3 here is CASSSTAGTGGTEAFF. CDR3 coding DNA: TGTGCCAGCAGCTCGACAGCCGGGACAGGGGGCACTGAAGCTTTCTTT. The J gene is TRBJ1-1, the V gene TRBV7-2, with 11 bases fitting TRBD1. The V gene end was trimmed by 4 bases and the J gene end by 4 bases; junction bases not matched to a gene: 8. This CDR3 is 16 amino acids long. CDR1 and CDR2 (germline): SGHTA, FQGNSA.

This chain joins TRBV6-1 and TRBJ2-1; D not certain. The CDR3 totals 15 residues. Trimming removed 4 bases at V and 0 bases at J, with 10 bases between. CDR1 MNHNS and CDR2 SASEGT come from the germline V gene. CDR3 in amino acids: CASSGRQSSYNEQFF. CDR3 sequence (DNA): TGTGCCAGCAGTGGTCGGCAGAGCTCCTACAATGAGCAGTTCTTC.